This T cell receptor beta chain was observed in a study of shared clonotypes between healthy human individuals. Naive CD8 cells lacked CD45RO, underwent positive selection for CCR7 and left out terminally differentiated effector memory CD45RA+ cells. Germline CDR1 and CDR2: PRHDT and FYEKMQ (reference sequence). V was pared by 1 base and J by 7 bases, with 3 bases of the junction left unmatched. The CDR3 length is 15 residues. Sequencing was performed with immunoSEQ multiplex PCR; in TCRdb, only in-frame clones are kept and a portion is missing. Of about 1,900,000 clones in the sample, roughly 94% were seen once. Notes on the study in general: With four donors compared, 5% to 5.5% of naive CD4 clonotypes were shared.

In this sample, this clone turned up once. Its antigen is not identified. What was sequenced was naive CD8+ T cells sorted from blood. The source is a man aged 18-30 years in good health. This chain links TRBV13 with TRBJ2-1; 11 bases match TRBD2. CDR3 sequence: CASSLELAGENEQFF. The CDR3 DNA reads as TGTGCCAGCAGCTTAGAACTAGCGGGGGAGAATGAGCAGTTCTTC. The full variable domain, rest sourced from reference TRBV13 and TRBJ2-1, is AAGVIQSPRHLIKEKRETATLKCYPIPRHDTVYWYQQGPGQDPQFLISFYEKMQSDKGSIPDRFSAQQFSDYHSELNMSSLELGDSALYFCASSLELAGENEQFFGPGTRLTVL.